Each of the 13 T cell receptor beta chains below was sequenced from the same sample in a study of shared clonotypes between healthy human individuals (dated by TCRdb to the early 2020s). Library prep was done by the immunoSEQ multiplex PCR assay. In TCRdb, the immuneACCESS table is reduced to in-frame sequences with V and J assigned. These tables do not hold every clone; where another copy was compared, an unresolved V gene accounts for under half, and the others remain unexplained. This sample lists 330,000 or so clones; around four fifths were detected once. The ten largest clones add up to over 9.5% of the sample. The sample was memory CD4+ T cells sorted from blood. The sample's cell subset or site, from its label and the paper: CD45RA-negative fraction. These receptor sequences come from a man under 40 in good health.

A word on this clone: This CDR3 is also generated by other DNA sequences in the sample. The V call is TRBV2, the J call TRBJ1-2; D is unclear. The CDR3 loop spans 14 amino acids. Germline lookup yields CDR1 SNHLY and CDR2 FYNNEI. V was cut by 0 bases and J by 1 base, with 6 bases left in between. This chain's CDR3 is CASSEAPINYGYTF. For the CDR3, the DNA is TGTGCCAGCAGTGAAGCTCCCATTAACTATGGCTACACCTTC.

This clone was counted between two and nine times. The chain has TRBV6-5 and TRBJ2-7; D is undetermined. The CDR3 loop spans 15 amino acids. Between the trimmed V and J ends, which lost 6 bases and 1 base, there was a span of 16 bases. Germline V CDR1 and CDR2: MNHEY, SVGAGI. The CDR3 loop reads CASSSVKGRSYEQYF. CDR3 sequence (DNA): TGTGCCAGCAGCTCTGTAAAAGGGCGGTCCTACGAGCAGTACTTC.

The J gene is TRBJ1-5, the V gene TRBV19; possible D gene TRBD1, 6 bases. V was shortened by 7 bases and J by 2 bases, with 15 bases between the two germline ends. The CDR3 length is 15 residues. CDR1 is LNHDA and CDR2 is SQIVND in the germline V gene (reference sequence). In DNA form, the CDR3 reads TGTGCCAGTAAAAGAACAGGGTCGGGCAATCAGCCCCAGCATTTT. Translated, it gives CASKRTGSGNQPQHF.

V is TRBV7-9 and J is TRBJ2-3, with TRBD1 matching 9 bases. The J segment lost 4 bases and the V segment lost 3 bases, leaving 5 bases of the junction unmatched. CDR1 is SEHNR and CDR2 is FQNEAQ in the germline V gene (reference sequence). The CDR3 covers 15 residues. CDR3 sequence: CASSFYRGRPDTQYF. DNA of the CDR3: TGTGCCAGCAGCTTCTACAGGGGGCGCCCAGATACGCAGTATTTT.

The V call is TRBV5-1, the J call TRBJ2-5; maybe TRBD1 (6 bases). Germline CDR1 reads SGHRS; CDR2 reads YFSETQ. The CDR3 runs to 13 residues. Trimming took off 2 bases at V and 6 bases at J, with 11 bases between the two ends. CDR3 sequence: CASSFNRDQTQYF. The CDR3 DNA reads as TGCGCCAGCAGCTTCAACAGGGATCAGACCCAGTACTTC.

The chain combines TRBV29-1 with TRBJ2-5; D not certain. The ends were cut back, 4 bases at V and 5 bases at J, with 14 bases in the middle. The CDR3 extends over 13 amino acids. Germline CDR1 reads SQVTM; CDR2 reads ANQGSEA. Written as DNA, the CDR3 is TGCAGCGTTGTCGGTCTGAGGCAGGAGACCCAGTACTTC. Translating gives CSVVGLRQETQYF.

The genes are TRBV20-1 and TRBJ1-4; D is undetermined. The CDR3 is 11 amino acids. Between the trimmed V and J ends, which lost 6 bases and 5 bases, there was a span of 7 bases. Germline CDR1 DFQATT, CDR2 SNEGSKA (reference sequence). The CDR3 DNA reads as TGCAGTGCCGAATTCAATGAAAAACTGTTTTTT. Translating gives CSAEFNEKLFF.

This clone was observed a few times. The chain carries TRBV28 and TRBJ2-2; 12 bases are a match to TRBD2. J gave up 4 bases and V 10 bases, and 7 bases lay outside the gene matches. The CDR3 contains 15 residues. The germline CDR1 and CDR2 sequences are MDHEN and SYDVKM. CDR3 in DNA: TGTGCCAACCCTGGACTAGCGGGACCCACCGGGGAGCTGTTTTTT. This encodes CANPGLAGPTGELFF.

The chain links TRBV14 to TRBJ2-1; 10 positions agree with TRBD2. Germline CDR1 is SGHDN and CDR2 is FVKESK. With V trimmed by 4 bases and J by 4 bases, 7 bases remained unmatched. This CDR3 has 16 residues. CDR3 sequence reads: CASSRPALAGYNEQFF. The CDR3 DNA reads TGTGCCAGCAGCCGGCCGGCACTAGCGGGGTACAATGAGCAGTTCTTC. The entire variable domain, with the rest obtained from reference TRBV14 and TRBJ2-1, is as follows: EAGVTQFPSHSVIEKGQTVTLRCDPISGHDNLYWYRRVMGKEIKFLLHFVKESKQDESGMPNNRFLAERTGGTYSTLKVQPAELEDSGVYFCASSRPALAGYNEQFFGPGTRLTVL.

The chain's CDR3 is CASSYSLGELPLYF. In nucleotides, the CDR3 is TGTGCCAGCAGTTACTCTCTTGGGGAACTACCGCTGTATTTT. This chain connects TRBV6-6 to TRBJ2-3; unclear D gene. CDR1 and CDR2 from the germline V gene are MNHNY and SVGAGI (reference sequence). CDR3 length equals 14 residues. V gave up 0 bases and J gave up 14 bases, with 18 bases separating them.

The V and J genes are TRBV5-6 and TRBJ2-1; D might be TRBD2 (5 bases). CDR1 is SGHDT, CDR2 YYEEEE, per germline. There are 16 residues in the CDR3. V lost 1 base to trimming and J lost 0 bases, with 11 bases between them. The CDR3 loop is CASSLMRERSYNEQFF. CDR3 DNA: TGTGCCAGCAGCTTGATGAGGGAGCGCTCCTACAATGAGCAGTTCTTC.

CDR3 sequence: CASGTSLHNEQFF. Written as DNA, the CDR3 is TGTGCCAGTGGGACTAGTCTTCACAATGAGCAGTTCTTC. V and J are TRBV7-9 and TRBJ2-1, with 8 bases lining up with TRBD2. Unmatched junction bases numbered 6, after V lost 9 bases and J lost 5 bases. This CDR3 region has 13 residues. Germline V lookup: CDR1 SEHNR, CDR2 FQNEAQ (reference sequence).

The CDR3 DNA sequence: TGCGCCAGCAGCTTGGAACGGGCGGGAGTGACCTACAATGAGCAGTTCTTC. Its translation: CASSLERAGVTYNEQFF. This rearrangement joins TRBV5-1 to TRBJ2-1; TRBD2 matches 7 bases. V shed 0 bases and J 2 bases; nucleotides not matched to a gene: 8. This CDR3 contains 17 residues. From germline, CDR1 is SGHRS and CDR2 YFSETQ.